This T cell receptor beta chain stems from a study of blood T cell repertoires in COVID-19. Study context: Samples of COVID-19 (acute and convalescent) were obtained from the United States, Italy and Spain. Nucleic acid was either cDNA or gDNA, and it came from T cells, B-cell-depleted T cells, or PBMCs.

Original processing methods: By means of reference gene primer amplification, nucleated cell counts were estimated. The assay was immunoSEQ multiplex PCR, and TCRdb's table has in-frame clones only and misses some. V, J and clone size are taken as reported in that table, and D and trimming were inferred from the DNA itself. Of some 140,000 clones listed, around 73% are singletons. The source is a man aged 55 to 70 who had recovered from COVID-19. Sequenced material: peripheral blood.

The DNA for the CDR3 is TGTGCCAGCCGTCCAACGACAGGGTCAGCCTACGAGCAGTACTTC. Its protein is CASRPTTGSAYEQYF. The chain has TRBV6-5 and TRBJ2-7, with 7 positions matching TRBD1. Germline-derived CDR1 and CDR2 are MNHEY and SVGAGI. This CDR3 contains 15 residues. V shed 8 bases and J 2 bases; nucleotides not matched to a gene: 12.